The 21 T cell receptor beta chains given below trace back to one sample, sequenced in a study of OX40 agonist ivuxolimab in advanced cancers. Produced via immunoSEQ multiplex PCR; TCRdb's table is partial and in-frame only. The sample comprises some 100,000 clones, over 75% of which are singletons, and approximately 0.31% rests with the top ten. This specimen consisted of CD4+ or CD8+ T cells sorted from blood, obtained in a trial of the OX40 agonist ivuxolimab. The origin of the receptors is an adult with an advanced solid tumor such as melanoma, head and neck, liver or kidney cancer.

This clone has just a few counts. This chain uses TRBV19 with TRBJ2-1; 11 bases are a match to TRBD2. V shed 10 bases and J 6 bases; nucleotides not matched to a gene: 14. Per the germline V gene, CDR1 is LNHDA and CDR2 is SQIVND (reference sequence). This CDR3 is 16 amino acids long. In DNA, the CDR3 is TGTGCCACTCTGTCCGTAGCGGGAGGGCAGACCAATGAGCAGTTCTTC. Translating gives CATLSVAGGQTNEQFF.

The rearrangement uses TRBV5-1 and TRBJ2-7; D is unresolved. The length of the CDR3 is 15 residues. Trimming left V 4 bases short and J 2 bases short, with 16 bases between. Germline CDR1 and CDR2: SGHRS and YFSETQ. This CDR3 is CASSPWQALPYEQYF. CDR3 DNA sequence: TGCGCCAGCAGCCCTTGGCAGGCCCTACCCTACGAGCAGTACTTC.

V gene TRBV11-2 combines with J gene TRBJ2-7; TRBD2 matches at 13 bases. The V segment lost 5 bases and the J segment 4 bases; nucleotides outside the gene matches: 2. This CDR3 is built from 14 residues. Germline V gene sequence: CDR1 SGHAT, CDR2 FQNNGV. CDR3 amino acids: CASSRTSGSYEQYF. The CDR3 DNA follows: TGTGCCAGCAGCCGGACTAGCGGGAGTTACGAGCAGTACTTC.

About this clone: An end of the junction differs from the germline gene, which may be a read error. This chain uses TRBV5-1 with TRBJ2-4; TRBD1 might be the D (6 bases). This CDR3 comprises 14 residues. The V gene's germline CDR1 is SGHRS and CDR2 YFSETQ. The CDR3 here is CASSLGQARNIQYF. Written as DNA, the CDR3 is TGCGCCAGCAGCTTGGGACAGGCCAGAAACATTCAGTACTTC.

The rearrangement uses TRBV5-1 and TRBJ2-5, with a weak D call TRBD1 (5 bases). CDR3 length equals 16 residues. The germline CDR1 and CDR2 sequences are SGHRS and YFSETQ. V was cut by 0 bases and J by 1 base, with 13 bases left in between. The CDR3 loop reads CASSLEGIQIQETQYF. The DNA of the CDR3 is TGCGCCAGCAGCTTGGAGGGGATACAAATCCAAGAGACCCAGTACTTC.

This chain links TRBV27 with TRBJ2-1, with 7 bases fitting TRBD2. In germline, CDR1 is MNHEY, CDR2 SMNVEV (reference sequence). The length of the CDR3 is 14 residues. With V trimmed by 6 bases and J by 10 bases, 12 bases remained unmatched. Written as DNA, the CDR3 is TGTGCCAGCAGCAGGGACTACACCCGGGGCGAGCAGTTCTTC. It is translated as CASSRDYTRGEQFF.

This clone was recorded once. The rearrangement links TRBV4-2 to TRBJ2-1; no firm D call. CDR1 is LGHNA and CDR2 is YNFKEQ in the germline V gene. V lost 1 base, J lost 4 bases, and 5 bases lay in between. This CDR3 region has 13 residues. This CDR3 reads CASSQGQYNEQFF. Here the CDR3 DNA reads TGTGCCAGCAGCCAAGGGCAGTACAATGAGCAGTTCTTC.

V and J are TRBV7-2 and TRBJ2-7; D might be TRBD2 (6 bases). Germline V gene lookup returns CDR1 SGHTA and CDR2 FQGNSA. This CDR3 contains 17 residues. The germline V and J ends were trimmed by 4 bases and 5 bases, with 24 bases remaining between them. The CDR3 coding sequence is TGTGCCAGCAGCTCCGCCTGGGATTCTATTCGCGGGGACGAGCAGTACTTC. Its translation: CASSSAWDSIRGDEQYF.

The rearrangement uses TRBV2 and TRBJ2-7; weak D call: TRBD1 (6 bases). The CDR3 is made up of 12 amino acids. CDR1 SNHLY and CDR2 FYNNEI come from the germline V gene. V lost 8 bases and J lost 0, with 8 bases in between. The CDR3 DNA follows: TGTGCCAGCGACAGGACCTCCTACGAGCAGTACTTC. Translating gives CASDRTSYEQYF.

The chain has TRBV4-2 and TRBJ2-3; the D call may be TRBD1 or TRBD2 (5 bases each). Looked up from germline, CDR1 is LGHNA and CDR2 is YNFKEQ. CDR3 size: 17 residues. V dropped 1 base and J dropped 2 bases, with 16 bases sitting between them. CDR3 DNA: TGTGCCAGCAGCCAAGGCTTGGCGAGGGGTCCCACAGATACGCAGTATTTT. Amino acids: CASSQGLARGPTDTQYF.

This rearrangement joins TRBV7-8 to TRBJ2-7; D possibly corresponds to TRBD2 (6 bases). Germline V gives CDR1 SGHVS, CDR2 FQNEAQ. Trimming left V 8 bases short and J 3 bases short, with 17 bases between. The CDR3 totals 14 residues. The chain's CDR3 is CASHPRLGNYEQYF. Here the CDR3 DNA reads TGTGCCAGCCACCCCCGACTAGGAAACTACGAGCAGTACTTC.

The V gene is TRBV2, the J gene TRBJ2-5; D gene ambiguous. V dropped 4 bases and J dropped 3 bases, with 6 bases sitting between them. Germline V CDR1 and CDR2: SNHLY, FYNNEI. The CDR3 covers 12 residues. CDR3 sequence reads: CASSGPEETQYF. CDR3 bases: TGTGCCAGCAGTGGCCCCGAAGAGACCCAGTACTTC.

V is TRBV19 and J is TRBJ1-5; no definite D call. Germline CDR1 is LNHDA and CDR2 is SQIVND (reference sequence). This CDR3 has 16 amino acids. V shed 4 bases and J shed 7 bases, with 20 bases lying between them. CDR3 coding DNA: TGTGCCAGTAGTACCCTAGTTGGCCGGGAACAACAGCCCCAGCATTTT. Translated: CASSTLVGREQQPQHF.

In DNA, the CDR3 is TGTGCTAGTGGTTTCGTACAGGGATTCTACAATGAGCAGTTCTTC. Residues: CASGFVQGFYNEQFF. The chain is built from TRBV12-5 and TRBJ2-1; D may be TRBD1 (6 bases). Germline-derived CDR1 and CDR2 are LGHNT and FRNRAP. This CDR3 region has 15 residues. The V end lost 3 bases, the J end lost 3 bases, and 12 bases lay between the germline ends.

The chain links TRBV6-5 to TRBJ2-3; D call uncertain. CDR3 size: 11 residues. Germline V gene sequence: CDR1 MNHEY, CDR2 SVGAGI. V lost 3 bases and J lost 5, with 3 bases in between. The CDR3 sequence is CASSYRDTQYF. The CDR3, as DNA: TGTGCCAGCAGTTATCGAGATACGCAGTATTTT.

The chain is built from TRBV5-1 and TRBJ1-1; D is unresolved. The CDR3 extends over 14 amino acids. Trimming left V 4 bases short and J 5 bases short, with 15 bases between. Germline loops: CDR1 SGHRS, CDR2 YFSETQ. The CDR3 DNA sequence: TGCGCCAGCAGCCGCGTAGGGCCGGGGACTGAAGCTTTCTTT. The encoded protein is CASSRVGPGTEAFF.

The chain joins TRBV7-3 to TRBJ2-2; possible D gene TRBD1, 6 bases. The V and J ends lost 8 bases and 5 bases respectively, with 9 bases between them. CDR3 size: 12 residues. CDR1 is SGHTA and CDR2 is FQGTGA in the germline V gene. The CDR3 coding sequence is TGTGCCAGCGGAAGGGGGACCGGGGAGCTGTTTTTT. Translated: CASGRGTGELFF.

This rearrangement joins TRBV14 to TRBJ2-5, with 10 bases lining up with TRBD2. The CDR3 has 14 amino acids. V was pared by 6 bases and J by 3 bases, with 4 bases of the junction left unmatched. Germline CDR1 and CDR2: SGHDN and FVKESK. The CDR3 DNA follows: TGTGCCAGCAGTCTAGCGGGAGTAAAAGAGACCCAGTACTTC. This encodes CASSLAGVKETQYF. The whole variable domain, remainder taken from reference TRBV14 and TRBJ2-5, is EAGVTQFPSHSVIEKGQTVTLRCDPISGHDNLYWYRRVMGKEIKFLLHFVKESKQDESGMPNNRFLAERTGGTYSTLKVQPAELEDSGVYFCASSLAGVKETQYFGPGTRLLVL.

The chain recombines TRBV28 with TRBJ2-3; no clear D gene. The CDR3 totals 11 residues. V was clipped by 5 bases and J by 7 bases, with 7 bases between them. Germline V gene lookup returns CDR1 MDHEN and CDR2 SYDVKM. As DNA, the CDR3 is TGTGCCAGCAGTAGCCCGAATACGCAGTATTTT. Protein: CASSSPNTQYF.

V is TRBV4-2 and J is TRBJ2-4, with D hard to call. The V gene's germline CDR1 is LGHNA and CDR2 YNFKEQ. This CDR3 is 14 amino acids long. V was cut by 2 bases and J by 8 bases, with 13 bases left in between. The CDR3 loop reads CASSQSALDDIQYF. DNA of the CDR3: TGTGCCAGCAGCCAATCCGCCCTAGACGACATTCAGTACTTC.

The rearrangement uses TRBV18 and TRBJ2-1; no clear D. V was cut by 1 base and J by 8 bases, with 12 bases left in between. The CDR3 has 14 amino acids. Germline assignment: CDR1 KGHSH and CDR2 LQKENI. CDR3: CASSPQTILDEQFF. CDR3 nucleotide sequence: TGTGCCAGCTCACCACAAACTATCCTGGATGAGCAGTTCTTC.